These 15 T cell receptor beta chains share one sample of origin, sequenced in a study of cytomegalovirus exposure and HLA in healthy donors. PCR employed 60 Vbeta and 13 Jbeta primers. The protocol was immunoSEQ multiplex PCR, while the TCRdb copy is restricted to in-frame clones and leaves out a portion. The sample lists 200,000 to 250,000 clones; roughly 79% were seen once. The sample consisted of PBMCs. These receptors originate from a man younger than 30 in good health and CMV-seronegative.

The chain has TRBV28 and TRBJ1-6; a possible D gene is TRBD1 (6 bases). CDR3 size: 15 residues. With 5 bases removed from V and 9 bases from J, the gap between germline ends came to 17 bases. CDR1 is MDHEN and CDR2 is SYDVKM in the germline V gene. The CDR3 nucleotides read TGTGCCAGCAGTATGATGCGGGGGCTAGTTTCACCCCTCCACTTT. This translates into CASSMMRGLVSPLHF. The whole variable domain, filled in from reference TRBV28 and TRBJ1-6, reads DVKVTQSSRYLVKRTGEKVFLECVQDMDHENMFWYRQDPGLGLRLIYFSYDVKMKEKGDIPEGYSVSREKKERFSLILESASTNQTSMYLCASSMMRGLVSPLHFGNGTRLTVT.

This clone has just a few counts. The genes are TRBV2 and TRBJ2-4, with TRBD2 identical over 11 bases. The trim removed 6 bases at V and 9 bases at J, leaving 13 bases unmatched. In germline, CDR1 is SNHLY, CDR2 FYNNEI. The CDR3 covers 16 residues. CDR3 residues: CASSATSGGARGIQYF. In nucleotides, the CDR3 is TGTGCCAGCAGCGCCACTAGCGGGGGAGCAAGGGGCATTCAGTACTTC.

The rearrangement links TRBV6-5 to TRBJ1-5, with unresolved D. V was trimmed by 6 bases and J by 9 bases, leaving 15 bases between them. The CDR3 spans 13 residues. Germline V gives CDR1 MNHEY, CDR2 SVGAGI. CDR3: CASRSDSSGPQHF. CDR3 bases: TGTGCCAGCAGATCGGACTCATCGGGGCCCCAGCATTTT.

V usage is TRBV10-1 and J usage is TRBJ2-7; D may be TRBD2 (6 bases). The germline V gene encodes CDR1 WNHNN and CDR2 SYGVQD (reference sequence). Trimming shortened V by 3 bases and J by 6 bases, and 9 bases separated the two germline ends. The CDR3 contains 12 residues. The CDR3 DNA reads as TGCGCCAGCAGTGAAAGACTAGTCGAGCAGTACTTC. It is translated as CASSERLVEQYF.

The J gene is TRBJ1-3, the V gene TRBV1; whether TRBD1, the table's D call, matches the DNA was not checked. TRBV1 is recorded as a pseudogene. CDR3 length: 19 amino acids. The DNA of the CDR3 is TGCACCAGCAGCCAAGACCGGGACAGGGGGGACAGCTCTGGAAACACCATATATTTT. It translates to CTSSQDRDRGDSSGNTIYF.

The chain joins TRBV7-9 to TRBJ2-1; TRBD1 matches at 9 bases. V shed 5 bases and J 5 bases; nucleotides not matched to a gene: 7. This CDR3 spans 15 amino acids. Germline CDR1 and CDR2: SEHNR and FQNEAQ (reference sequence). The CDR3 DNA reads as TGTGCCAGCAGCCCTAGGGACAGGGCCGACAATGAGCAGTTCTTC. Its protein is CASSPRDRADNEQFF.

CDR3 residues: CASSVQDRSLNGYTF. CDR3 in DNA: TGTGCCAGCAGCGTTCAGGACAGGTCCCTAAATGGCTACACCTTC. The chain links TRBV9 to TRBJ1-2; 7 positions match TRBD1. In germline, CDR1 is SGDLS, CDR2 YYNGEE. V lost 2 bases and J lost 6; bases outside the gene matches: 10. The CDR3 is 15 residues long. The whole variable domain, remainder taken from reference TRBV9 and TRBJ1-2, is DSGVTQTPKHLITATGQRVTLRCSPRSGDLSVYWYQQSLDQGLQFLIQYYNGEERAKGNILERFSAQQFPDLHSELNLSSLELGDSALYFCASSVQDRSLNGYTFGSGTRLTVV.

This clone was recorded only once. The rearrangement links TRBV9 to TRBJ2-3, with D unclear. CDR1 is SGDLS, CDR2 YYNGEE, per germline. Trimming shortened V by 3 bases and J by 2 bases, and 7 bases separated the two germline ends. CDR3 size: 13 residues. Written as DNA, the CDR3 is TGTGCCAGCAGCGCATTCCCCACAGATACGCAGTATTTT. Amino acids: CASSAFPTDTQYF.

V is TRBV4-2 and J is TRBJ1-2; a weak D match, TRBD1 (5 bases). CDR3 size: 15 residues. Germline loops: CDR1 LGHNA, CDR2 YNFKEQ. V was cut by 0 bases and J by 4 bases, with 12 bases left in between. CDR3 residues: CASSQEGEGSYGYTF. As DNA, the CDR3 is TGTGCCAGCAGCCAAGAAGGGGAGGGGAGCTATGGCTACACCTTC.

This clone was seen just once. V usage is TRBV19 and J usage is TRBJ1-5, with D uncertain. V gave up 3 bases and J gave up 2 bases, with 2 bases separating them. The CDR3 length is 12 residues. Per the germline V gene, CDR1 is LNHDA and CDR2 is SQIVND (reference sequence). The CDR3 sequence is CASSIGNQPQHF. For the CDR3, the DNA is TGTGCCAGTAGTATCGGCAATCAGCCCCAGCATTTT.

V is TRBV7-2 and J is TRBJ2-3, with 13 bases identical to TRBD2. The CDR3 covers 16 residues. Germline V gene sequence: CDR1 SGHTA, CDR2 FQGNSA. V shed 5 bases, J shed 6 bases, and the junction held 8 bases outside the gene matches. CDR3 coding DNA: TGTGCCAGCAGCCCACGACTAGCGGGGGGTTGGGATACGCAGTATTTT. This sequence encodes CASSPRLAGGWDTQYF.

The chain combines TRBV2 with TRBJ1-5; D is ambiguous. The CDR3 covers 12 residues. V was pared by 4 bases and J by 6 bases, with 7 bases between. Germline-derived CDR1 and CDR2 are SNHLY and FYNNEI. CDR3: CASSGNSQPQHF. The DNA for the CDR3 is TGTGCCAGCAGTGGAAACTCTCAGCCCCAGCATTTT.

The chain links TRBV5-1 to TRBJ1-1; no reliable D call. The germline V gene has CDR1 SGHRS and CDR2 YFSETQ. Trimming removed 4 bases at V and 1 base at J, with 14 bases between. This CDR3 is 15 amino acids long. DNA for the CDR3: TGCGCCAGCAGCCCCCAAACAACAGCGAACACTGAAGCTTTCTTT. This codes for CASSPQTTANTEAFF.

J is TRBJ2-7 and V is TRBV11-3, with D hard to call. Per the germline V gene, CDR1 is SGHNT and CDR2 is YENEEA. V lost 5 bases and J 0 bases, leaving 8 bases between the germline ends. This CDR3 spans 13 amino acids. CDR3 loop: CASSPGSSYEQYF. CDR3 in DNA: TGTGCCAGCAGCCCTGGTAGCTCCTACGAGCAGTACTTC.

The CDR3 region is CATSIGGKLNRELFF. The CDR3 DNA reads TGTGCCACTAGTATCGGGGGAAAACTCAACCGGGAGCTGTTTTTT. The J gene is TRBJ2-2, the V gene TRBV28, with D possibly being TRBD2 (6 bases). This CDR3 is built from 15 residues. CDR1 is MDHEN and CDR2 is SYDVKM in the germline V gene. Trimming cost V 10 bases and J 9 bases, with 24 bases left between them.